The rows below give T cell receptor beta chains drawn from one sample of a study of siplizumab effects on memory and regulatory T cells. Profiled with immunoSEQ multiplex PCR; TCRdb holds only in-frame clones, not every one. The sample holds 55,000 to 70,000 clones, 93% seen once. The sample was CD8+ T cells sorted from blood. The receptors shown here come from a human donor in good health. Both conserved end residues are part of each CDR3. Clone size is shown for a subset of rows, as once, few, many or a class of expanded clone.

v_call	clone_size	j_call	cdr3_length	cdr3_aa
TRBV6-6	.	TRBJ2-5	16	CASSYLGTGLAETQYF
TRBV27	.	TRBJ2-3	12	CASSLSADTQYF
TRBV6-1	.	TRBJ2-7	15	CASSGAGTGVYEQYF
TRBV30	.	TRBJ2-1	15	CAHSPSGRAFDEQFF
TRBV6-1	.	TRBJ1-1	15	CASSEGPDMNTEAFF
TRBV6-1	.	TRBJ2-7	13	CASGTSLSYEQYF
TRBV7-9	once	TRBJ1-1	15	CASSGLGLMNTEAFF
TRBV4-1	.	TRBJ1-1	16	CASSQAAAGLNTEAFF
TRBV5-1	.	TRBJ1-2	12	CASSPTGPGYTF
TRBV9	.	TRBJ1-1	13	CASSVGGDTEAFF
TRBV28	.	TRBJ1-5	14	CASRRTGANQPQHF
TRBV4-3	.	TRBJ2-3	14	CASSQARGTDTQYF
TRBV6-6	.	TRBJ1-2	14	CASTMGTSGYGYTF
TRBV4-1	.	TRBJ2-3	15	CASSQARRDLDTQYF
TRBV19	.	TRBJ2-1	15	CASSIAGDGYNEQFF
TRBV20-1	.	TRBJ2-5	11	CSAEGLETQYF
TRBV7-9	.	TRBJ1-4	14	CASSSEGYGEKLFF
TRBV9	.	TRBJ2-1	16	CASSVDAGARFGEQFF
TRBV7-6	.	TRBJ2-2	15	CASSSEGGGSGELFF
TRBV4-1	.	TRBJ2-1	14	CASSQDRDYYEQFF
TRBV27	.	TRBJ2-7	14	CASSFGTSGSEQYF
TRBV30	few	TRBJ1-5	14	CAWRPTGRDQPQHF
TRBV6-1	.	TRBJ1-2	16	CASSEVLNNPNYGYTF
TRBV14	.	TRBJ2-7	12	CANSQTSYEQYF
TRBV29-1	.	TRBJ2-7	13	CSGSQGLTYEQYF
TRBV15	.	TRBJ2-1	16	CATSGRLAGSYNEQFF
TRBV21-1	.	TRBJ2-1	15	CASTPVGTHYNEQFF
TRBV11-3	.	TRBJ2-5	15	CASSRYLRPQETQYF
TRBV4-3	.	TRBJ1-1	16	CASSPSNTGENTEAFF
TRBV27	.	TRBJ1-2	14	CASSPDVSTYGYTF
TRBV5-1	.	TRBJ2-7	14	CASSLASGRGEQYF
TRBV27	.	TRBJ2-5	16	CASSLGASGRGETQYF
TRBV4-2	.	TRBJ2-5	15	CASSQAAGGQETQYF
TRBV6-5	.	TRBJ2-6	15	CASSYFGSGANVLTF
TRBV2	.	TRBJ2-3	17	CASSDPLGLRTTDTQYF
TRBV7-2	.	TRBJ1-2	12	CASSPGTYGYTF
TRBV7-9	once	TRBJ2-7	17	CASSHGGSGIGSWEQYF
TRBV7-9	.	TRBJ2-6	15	CASSLVGSGANVLTF
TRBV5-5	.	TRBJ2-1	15	CASSPGQGSYNEQFF
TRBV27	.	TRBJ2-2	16	CASSLKDRVNTGELFF
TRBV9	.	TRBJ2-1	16	CASSVATGLSYNEQFF
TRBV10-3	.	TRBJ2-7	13	CAISDKASTEQYF
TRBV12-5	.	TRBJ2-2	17	CASGWTPGQGGPGELFF
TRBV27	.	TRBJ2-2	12	CASSFEGGELFF
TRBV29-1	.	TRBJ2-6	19	CSVENCRAPQLSGANVLTF
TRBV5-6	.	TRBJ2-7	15	CASSSTGNPPYEQYF
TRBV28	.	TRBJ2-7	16	CASSLRTGDTSYEQYF
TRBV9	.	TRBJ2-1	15	CASSAGGPFYNEQFF
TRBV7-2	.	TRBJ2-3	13	CASSLISTDTQYF
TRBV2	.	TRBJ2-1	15	CANPIAGGHYNEQFF
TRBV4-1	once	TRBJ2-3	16	CASSQGPSGRTDTQYF
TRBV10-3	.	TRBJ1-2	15	CAISPDSIANYGYTF
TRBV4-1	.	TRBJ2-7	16	CASSQGLAPSSYEQYF
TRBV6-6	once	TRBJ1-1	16	CASSYSMGGLNTEAFF
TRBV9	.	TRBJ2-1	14	CASSDGRAYNEQFF
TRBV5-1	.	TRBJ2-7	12	CASSLTGVEQYF
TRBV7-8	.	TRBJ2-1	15	CASSPGLARDNEQFF
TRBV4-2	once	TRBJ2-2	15	CASSPPGTSPGELFF
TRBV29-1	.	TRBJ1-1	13	CSVGTSGYTEAFF
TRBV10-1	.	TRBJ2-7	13	CASSGGSSYEQYF